Following are 30 T cell receptor beta chains from one sample sequenced in a study of T cells in tuberculosis. Generated by immunoSEQ multiplex PCR, the TCRdb table keeps only in-frame clones and is missing some. The repertoire includes over 40,000 clones, 90% to 95% of them detected once, and 7% to 9% sits in the top ten. Material: PBMCs. The receptors come from a donor between 5 and 29 years old with latent tuberculosis or without tuberculosis infection.

The rearrangement joins TRBV5-1 to TRBJ1-1, with TRBD1 identical over 8 bases. V shed 6 bases and J 1 base; nucleotides not matched to a gene: 5. This CDR3 contains 14 residues. In germline, CDR1 is SGHRS, CDR2 YFSETQ. CDR3 amino acids: CASKPGGANTEAFF. In nucleotides, the CDR3 is TGCGCCAGCAAGCCAGGGGGCGCGAACACTGAAGCTTTCTTT. Full variable domain (missing parts from reference TRBV5-1 and TRBJ1-1): KAGVTQTPRYLIKTRGQQVTLSCSPISGHRSVSWYQQTPGQGLQFLFEYFSETQRNKGNFPGRFSGRQFSNSRSEMNVSTLELGDSALYLCASKPGGANTEAFFGQGTRLTVV.

The chain has TRBV18 and TRBJ1-4; TRBD1 is a possible D gene (5 bases). Trimming stripped 2 bases from V and 5 bases from J, with 12 bases between. CDR1 and CDR2 (germline): KGHSH, LQKENI. There are 15 residues in the CDR3. The CDR3 DNA is TGTGCCAGCTCACCAAGAGACAGCGCAAATGAAAAACTGTTTTTT. Its translation is CASSPRDSANEKLFF.

This clone was seen only a few times. This chain connects TRBV29-1 to TRBJ2-1; 8 positions agree with TRBD1. The V and J ends lost 7 bases and 3 bases, in that order; junction bases with no gene match: 8. CDR1 and CDR2 (germline): SQVTM, ANQGSEA. The CDR3 runs to 14 residues. In DNA, the CDR3 is TGCAGCGCCCCGTTGGACAGGGTCTACAATGAGCAGTTCTTC. Its protein product is CSAPLDRVYNEQFF.

This clone was observed a single time. This CDR3 reads CATSSLDSFSGANVLTF. The CDR3 nucleotides are TGTGCCACCAGCAGTTTGGACAGTTTCTCTGGGGCCAACGTCCTGACTTTC. The chain recombines TRBV15 with TRBJ2-6, with D perhaps TRBD1 (6 bases). V was clipped by 3 bases and J by 0 bases, with 12 bases between them. The CDR3 loop spans 17 amino acids. Germline CDR1 and CDR2: LNHNV and YYDKDF (reference sequence).

This clone was counted a few times. The rearrangement links TRBV7-6 to TRBJ2-7, with D tentatively TRBD1 (6 bases). In germline, CDR1 is SGHVS, CDR2 FNYEAQ. The V end was cut by 5 bases, the J end by 0 bases, with 17 bases between. The CDR3 totals 16 residues. For the CDR3, the DNA is TGTGCCAGCAGCCGCATGCAGGGGATCGGCTCCTACGAGCAGTACTTC. Amino acid sequence: CASSRMQGIGSYEQYF.

For this clone: Because the CDR3's place on the DNA is in doubt, the DNA is left out and the CDR3 is given as listed by TCRdb. V usage is TRBV6-5 and J usage is TRBJ2-1; the D call of TRBD1 is as the table states it, not checked on the DNA. The CDR3 spans 15 residues, counting both ends. Germline CDR1 reads MNHEY; CDR2 reads SVGAGI. CDR3 region: CASSTSGQKYNEQFF.

This sequence joins TRBV5-1 and TRBJ2-3, with 9 nucleotides matching TRBD1. Germline V gene sequence: CDR1 SGHRS, CDR2 YFSETQ. V shed 7 bases, J shed 0 bases, and the junction held 12 bases outside the gene matches. The CDR3 contains 17 residues. CDR3 nucleotides: TGCGCCAGCGCACGGGACAGGGTCTACTCTAGCACAGATACGCAGTATTTT. This gives the protein CASARDRVYSSTDTQYF.

The genes are TRBV5-1 and TRBJ1-2; D ambiguous. This CDR3 is 12 amino acids long. Germline values: CDR1 SGHRS, CDR2 YFSETQ. Deletions cut 4 bases from V and 10 bases from J, with 14 bases between. The CDR3 here is CASSPALGDYTF. CDR3 nucleotide sequence: TGCGCCAGCAGCCCCGCGCTAGGAGACTACACCTTC.

The J gene is TRBJ2-3, the V gene TRBV5-1, with TRBD2 identical over 7 bases. The CDR3 runs to 16 residues. V lost 0 bases, J lost 3 bases, and 7 bases stayed unmatched. Germline CDR1 reads SGHRS; CDR2 reads YFSETQ. CDR3 DNA: TGCGCCAGCAGCTTGGGCCCTGGGAGGGGAACAGATACGCAGTATTTT. Its translation: CASSLGPGRGTDTQYF. Looking up the rest from reference TRBV5-1 and TRBJ2-3 gives the full variable domain: KAGVTQTPRYLIKTRGQQVTLSCSPISGHRSVSWYQQTPGQGLQFLFEYFSETQRNKGNFPGRFSGRQFSNSRSEMNVSTLELGDSALYLCASSLGPGRGTDTQYFGPGTRLTVL.

The chain couples TRBV6-1 to TRBJ2-2; possible D gene TRBD1, 5 bases. Germline V CDR1 and CDR2: MNHNS, SASEGT. With 7 bases removed from V and 2 bases from J, the gap between germline ends came to 11 bases. This CDR3 spans 14 amino acids. CDR3 sequence (DNA): TGTGCCAGCAAGGTCAGGGCTAACACCGGGGAGCTGTTTTTT. Protein product: CASKVRANTGELFF.

This clone has a handful of counts. The CDR3 DNA reads as TGTGCCAGCTCACCAACAGGTACACATTACTATGGCTACACCTTC. Translated, it gives CASSPTGTHYYGYTF. The chain links TRBV18 to TRBJ1-2, with TRBD1 as a possible D gene (5 bases). CDR3 length: 15 residues. V lost 2 bases, J lost 3 bases, and 13 bases lay in between. CDR1 is KGHSH, CDR2 LQKENI, per germline.

J is TRBJ2-1 and V is TRBV6-1, with D possibly matching TRBD2 (6 bases). This CDR3 has 15 amino acids. CDR1 is MNHNS, CDR2 SASEGT, per germline. Between the trimmed V and J ends, which lost 6 bases and 7 bases, there was a span of 19 bases. Here the CDR3 reads CASRGRGLPGNEQFF. The CDR3 bases are TGTGCCAGCAGGGGCCGGGGACTTCCAGGGAATGAGCAGTTCTTC.

The chain employs TRBV4-1 and TRBJ2-3; D is possibly TRBD1 (6 bases). From germline, CDR1 is MGHRA and CDR2 YSYEKL. The V and J ends lost 1 base and 4 bases respectively, with 12 bases between them. The CDR3 has 15 residues. The CDR3 region has the DNA TGCGCCAGCAGCCAAGTGGGACAAGTGGCAGATACGCAGTATTTT. This codes for CASSQVGQVADTQYF.

The DNA for the CDR3 is TGTGCCATCAGTGAGCATACGGGTGGGGAAAAACTGTTTTTT. The encoded protein is CAISEHTGGEKLFF. V is TRBV10-3 and J is TRBJ1-4; D gene uncertain. The germline CDR1 and CDR2 sequences are ENHRY and SYGVKD. The length of the CDR3 is 14 residues. Trimming stripped 2 bases from V and 8 bases from J, with 12 bases between.

V gene TRBV10-2 combines with J gene TRBJ1-4, with TRBD1 identical over 10 bases. V lost 8 bases and J lost 8; bases outside the gene matches: 8. Germline V gene sequence: CDR1 WSHSY, CDR2 SAAADI. The CDR3 extends over 14 amino acids. The CDR3, as DNA: TGCGCCAGCCGCGAGGACAGGGGGAGCGAAAAACTGTTTTTT. It specifies CASREDRGSEKLFF.

To note about this clone: A read error may produce the germline difference seen at one junction end. This chain links TRBV20-1 with TRBJ2-5; TRBD2 agrees at 7 bases. This CDR3 is 11 amino acids long. Germline CDR1 and CDR2: DFQATT and SNEGSKA (reference sequence). CDR3 DNA sequence: TGCAGTGCTAGAGCCCCCGGGACTAACCACTTC. Its protein product is CSARAPGTNHF.

The chain is built from TRBV2 and TRBJ2-3; D is perhaps TRBD2 (6 bases). Trimming took 4 bases from V and 2 from J, leaving 13 bases between them. CDR3 length: 15 amino acids. CDR1 is SNHLY and CDR2 is FYNNEI in the germline V gene. The CDR3 bases are TGTGCCAGCAGTGGTTACGGGAGAGACACAGATACGCAGTATTTT. This translates into CASSGYGRDTDTQYF.

The chain has TRBV5-1 and TRBJ2-1; 13 nucleotides align to TRBD2. V lost 3 bases and J lost 10; bases outside the gene matches: 4. Looked up from germline, CDR1 is SGHRS and CDR2 is YFSETQ. This CDR3 region has 14 residues. CDR3 DNA: TGCGCCAGCAGCTCGTCGGGACTAGCGGGAGAGCAGTTCTTC. Translated, it gives CASSSSGLAGEQFF. The full variable domain, in which reference TRBV5-1 and TRBJ2-1 provide the parts outside the CDR3, is KAGVTQTPRYLIKTRGQQVTLSCSPISGHRSVSWYQQTPGQGLQFLFEYFSETQRNKGNFPGRFSGRQFSNSRSEMNVSTLELGDSALYLCASSSSGLAGEQFFGPGTRLTVL.

The chain is built from TRBV6-1 and TRBJ1-6; D ambiguous. The ends were cut back, 2 bases at V and 4 bases at J, with 3 bases in the middle. The CDR3 is made up of 13 amino acids. Germline CDR1 MNHNS, CDR2 SASEGT. CDR3 protein: CASSEPYNSPLHF. Here the CDR3 DNA reads TGTGCCAGCAGTGAACCGTATAATTCACCCCTCCACTTT.

The chain has TRBV5-1 and TRBJ2-1, with unresolved D. CDR3 size: 14 residues. The germline CDR1 and CDR2 sequences are SGHRS and YFSETQ. Between the trimmed V and J ends, which lost 2 bases and 12 bases, there was a span of 18 bases. The CDR3 loop is CASSLLEPSLGQFF. Written as DNA, the CDR3 is TGCGCCAGCAGCTTACTGGAGCCTAGTCTCGGGCAGTTCTTC.

The rearrangement uses TRBV19 and TRBJ2-7, with a tentative D call TRBD1 (6 bases). Germline-derived CDR1 and CDR2 are LNHDA and SQIVND (reference sequence). V gave up 5 bases and J gave up 3 bases, with 11 bases separating them. The length of the CDR3 is 13 residues. The chain's CDR3 is CASSPGQSYEQYF. The CDR3 coding sequence is TGTGCCAGTAGTCCTGGACAGAGCTACGAGCAGTACTTC.

The V call is TRBV5-5, the J call TRBJ1-2; TRBD1 aligns across 9 bases. This CDR3 has 15 residues. CDR1 and CDR2 from the germline V gene are SGHKS and YYEKEE (reference sequence). Trimming cost V 3 bases and J 1 base; bases outside gene matches: 4. The CDR3 loop is CASSSYRGLNYGYTF. Written as DNA, the CDR3 is TGTGCCAGCAGCTCTTACAGGGGGCTTAACTATGGCTACACCTTC.

The V gene is TRBV6-5, the J gene TRBJ2-7; no clear D. Deletions cut 6 bases from V and 0 bases from J, with 15 bases between. Germline CDR1 MNHEY, CDR2 SVGAGI. The CDR3 extends over 15 amino acids. The CDR3 sequence: CASRPTAGYSYEQYF. The CDR3 coding sequence is TGTGCCAGCAGGCCTACGGCCGGGTACTCCTACGAGCAGTACTTC.

This chain connects TRBV2 to TRBJ1-2, with D unresolved. The V end was cut by 2 bases, the J end by 9 bases, with 16 bases between. CDR1 is SNHLY, CDR2 FYNNEI, per germline. The CDR3 has 14 amino acids. The CDR3 DNA follows: TGTGCCAGCAGTGAAATCGGGATGCAACAGCGCTACACCTTC. Its protein product is CASSEIGMQQRYTF.

DNA for the CDR3: TGTGCCAGCAGGGGAGACACCGGGGAGCTGTTTTTT. Translating gives CASRGDTGELFF. The genes are TRBV2 and TRBJ2-2; D possibly corresponds to TRBD2 (5 bases). In germline, CDR1 is SNHLY, CDR2 FYNNEI. The CDR3 is 12 residues long. Trimming took 6 bases from V and 3 from J, leaving 5 bases between them.

This chain uses TRBV6-1 with TRBJ2-1; 11 nucleotides agree with TRBD2. The CDR3 is made up of 18 amino acids. The V gene's germline CDR1 is MNHNS and CDR2 SASEGT. V trimming: 4 bases; J trimming: 3 bases; junction bases outside the gene matches: 11. CDR3 loop: CASSGTLTSGNNYNEQFF. CDR3 DNA: TGTGCCAGCAGTGGGACGCTGACTAGCGGGAACAACTACAATGAGCAGTTCTTC.

The rearrangement joins TRBV11-2 to TRBJ2-2; D gene ambiguous. V lost 5 bases and J lost 4, with 17 bases in between. Germline V gene data show CDR1 as SGHAT and CDR2 as FQNNGV. The CDR3 spans 16 residues. CDR3 sequence: CASSLLGSSFTGELFF. CDR3 coding DNA: TGTGCCAGCAGCCTTCTAGGATCCAGTTTCACCGGGGAGCTGTTTTTT. Filled out from reference TRBV11-2 and TRBJ2-2, the complete variable domain reads EAGVAQSPRYKIIEKRQSVAFWCNPISGHATLYWYQQILGQGPKLLIQFQNNGVVDDSQLPKDRFSAERLKGVDSTLKIQPAKLEDSAVYLCASSLLGSSFTGELFFGEGSRLTVL.

The gene calls are TRBV10-3 and TRBJ1-2; 9 bases line up with TRBD1. Trimming removed 5 bases from V and 8 bases from J; junction bases left unmatched: 9. Germline assignment: CDR1 ENHRY and CDR2 SYGVKD. This CDR3 is 14 amino acids long. Written as DNA, the CDR3 is TGTGCCATCAGTAACACAGGGGGCCGGAAGGGCTACACCTTC. It is translated as CAISNTGGRKGYTF.

The rearrangement joins TRBV7-8 to TRBJ2-3; D unresolved. CDR1 and CDR2 (germline): SGHVS, FQNEAQ. V shed 3 bases and J shed 1 base, with 14 bases lying between them. This CDR3 is 16 amino acids long. The CDR3 bases are TGTGCCAGCAGCTTTTCTTTGGCCCTTGGCACAGATACGCAGTATTTT. Its protein product is CASSFSLALGTDTQYF.

The chain joins TRBV13 to TRBJ2-7, with 11 bases fitting TRBD2. Germline values: CDR1 PRHDT, CDR2 FYEKMQ (reference sequence). V dropped 5 bases and J dropped 5; count of bases not matched to a gene: 11. The CDR3 is 16 amino acids. The CDR3 region has the DNA TGTGCCAGCAGCAAACCCCGACTAGCGGGAAGGGACGAGCAGTACTTC. Translation gives CASSKPRLAGRDEQYF.